The 29 T cell receptor beta chains in this list originate from one sample, sequenced in a study of blood T cell repertoires in COVID-19. Sequenced by immunoSEQ multiplex PCR; TCRdb stores in-frame clones only, minus some. This sample has approximately 300,000 clones, with about nine tenths found just once. Sample: PBMCs or T cells enriched from blood (not recorded which). The source of these receptors is a woman aged 18-29 years who had recovered from COVID-19.

The V and J genes are TRBV20-1 and TRBJ2-1; D uncertain. V was cut by 5 bases and J by 4 bases, with 3 bases left in between. This CDR3 is 10 amino acids long. Germline V gene lookup returns CDR1 DFQATT and CDR2 SNEGSKA (reference sequence). The CDR3 nucleotides read TGCAGTGCTCAATACAATGAGCAGTTCTTC. Amino acids: CSAQYNEQFF.

This clone has only a few counts. The V call is TRBV2, the J call TRBJ1-5; D not resolved. The V gene's germline CDR1 is SNHLY and CDR2 FYNNEI. The CDR3 runs to 13 residues. With 6 bases removed from V and 4 bases from J, the gap between germline ends came to 10 bases. CDR3 DNA sequence: TGTGCCAGCAGGGTCTCGCGGAATCAGCCCCAGCATTTT. Its translation is CASRVSRNQPQHF.

V gene TRBV13 combines with J gene TRBJ2-1; D is undetermined. The V and J ends lost 1 base and 5 bases respectively, with 12 bases between them. This CDR3 contains 15 residues. Per germline, CDR1 PRHDT and CDR2 FYEKMQ (reference sequence). In DNA form, the CDR3 reads TGTGCCAGCAGCTTAGTGTTAGAATCGAACAATGAGCAGTTCTTC. This translates into CASSLVLESNNEQFF.

The chain joins TRBV2 to TRBJ2-2; D remains unclear. This CDR3 contains 15 residues. Germline values: CDR1 SNHLY, CDR2 FYNNEI. Trimming shortened V by 8 bases and J by 6 bases, and 19 bases separated the two germline ends. This CDR3 is CASLKTVAFPGELFF. The CDR3 DNA sequence: TGTGCCAGCCTGAAGACTGTAGCTTTCCCCGGGGAGCTGTTTTTT.

The sample holds one count of this clone. J is TRBJ2-7 and V is TRBV6-5; possibly TRBD1 for D (5 bases). Germline loops: CDR1 MNHEY, CDR2 SVGAGI. The CDR3 consists of 13 residues. With 7 bases removed from V and 0 bases from J, the gap between germline ends came to 10 bases. The CDR3 nucleotides read TGTGCCAGCACCAGACAGAGCTCCTACGAGCAGTACTTC. The encoded protein is CASTRQSSYEQYF.

As concerns this clone: One end of the junction does not line up with germline, which may come from a read error. This sequence joins TRBV5-1 and TRBJ2-1, with a weak D call TRBD1 (5 bases). The CDR3 is 14 amino acids. Germline V gene sequence: CDR1 SGHRS, CDR2 YFSETQ. CDR3 loop: CASTLGQGSHEQFF. The CDR3 nucleotides read TGCGCCAGCACCTTGGGGCAGGGTTCCCATGAGCAGTTCTTC.

The V and J genes are TRBV27 and TRBJ1-6; no firm D call. Germline values: CDR1 MNHEY, CDR2 SMNVEV (reference sequence). CDR3 size: 13 residues. Trimming took 3 bases from V and 8 from J, leaving 8 bases between them. CDR3 sequence (DNA): TGTGCCAGCAGTTTTAGGAGTGATTCACCCCTCCACTTT. Its translation is CASSFRSDSPLHF.

The chain employs TRBV7-3 and TRBJ2-5; TRBD2 aligns across 8 bases. V gave up 6 bases and J gave up 4 bases; unmatched junction bases: 4. The CDR3 runs 13 residues. Germline CDR1 is SGHTA and CDR2 is FQGTGA. The CDR3 loop is CASSSSGGETQYF. The DNA of the CDR3 is TGTGCCAGCAGTTCGAGCGGGGGAGAGACCCAGTACTTC.

This chain uses TRBV24-1 with TRBJ2-5, with D maybe TRBD2 (5 bases). The V end was cut by 4 bases, the J end by 1 base, with 6 bases between. This CDR3 spans 13 amino acids. Germline assignment: CDR1 KGHDR and CDR2 SFDVKD. Here the CDR3 DNA reads TGTGCCACCAGTGACGGGGTCCAAGAGACCCAGTACTTC. Translated, it gives CATSDGVQETQYF.

V usage is TRBV4-2 and J usage is TRBJ1-1; 8 nucleotides agree with TRBD1. Germline CDR1 and CDR2: LGHNA and YNFKEQ. There are 13 residues in the CDR3. After removal of 5 bases from V and 4 bases from J, the junction contained 3 bases not matched to a gene. CDR3: CASSEDRVTEAFF. As DNA, the CDR3 is TGTGCCAGCAGCGAGGACAGGGTCACTGAAGCTTTCTTT.

V gene TRBV9 combines with J gene TRBJ2-7; unclear D gene. Trimming shortened V by 0 bases and J by 3 bases, and 13 bases separated the two germline ends. In germline, CDR1 is SGDLS, CDR2 YYNGEE. The CDR3 consists of 15 residues. CDR3 in amino acids: CASSVGPDSYYEQYF. The CDR3 DNA is TGTGCCAGCAGCGTAGGTCCAGATTCTTACTACGAGCAGTACTTC.

The rearrangement links TRBV30 to TRBJ2-2; TRBD1 matches at 7 bases. Germline V gene lookup returns CDR1 GTSNPN and CDR2 SVGIG (reference sequence). The CDR3 contains 14 residues. V shed 3 bases, J shed 6 bases, and the junction held 7 bases outside the gene matches. The CDR3 protein is CAWRITGAAGELFF. CDR3 nucleotide sequence: TGTGCCTGGAGGATAACAGGGGCGGCCGGGGAGCTGTTTTTT.

This chain connects TRBV25-1 to TRBJ2-5; D is unclear. This CDR3 is 15 amino acids long. With 5 bases removed from V and 5 bases from J, the gap between germline ends came to 18 bases. Germline V gene sequence: CDR1 MGHDK, CDR2 SYGVNS. The CDR3 is CASSYASGGSETQYF. DNA of the CDR3: TGTGCCAGCAGTTATGCTAGTGGTGGATCGGAGACCCAGTACTTC.

The chain couples TRBV12-3 or TRBV12-4 to TRBJ1-2; 7 bases are a match to TRBD1. The CDR3 runs to 13 residues. J lost 5 bases, V lost 3 bases, and 3 bases had no gene match. CDR3: CASSFEGAYGYTF. In DNA, the CDR3 is TGTGCCAGCAGTTTTGAGGGGGCGTATGGCTACACCTTC.

The chain combines TRBV28 with TRBJ1-2; TRBD1 matches 12 bases. V gave up 7 bases and J gave up 10 bases; unmatched junction bases: 13. The CDR3 contains 15 residues. Per the germline V gene, CDR1 is MDHEN and CDR2 is SYDVKM. The CDR3 nucleotides read TGTGCCAGCACCCACGAGGCCGGGACAGGGGGCGACTACACCTTC. This codes for CASTHEAGTGGDYTF.

V is TRBV13 and J is TRBJ1-1, with D tentatively TRBD1 (6 bases). Trimming left V 0 bases short and J 1 base short, with 15 bases between. CDR1 is PRHDT, CDR2 FYEKMQ, per germline (reference sequence). The CDR3 contains 17 residues. The CDR3 bases are TGTGCCAGCAGCTTAGGTCTCAGGCCACAGGGGAACACTGAAGCTTTCTTT. Translation: CASSLGLRPQGNTEAFF.

The rearrangement links TRBV2 to TRBJ1-2, with TRBD1 matching 9 bases. Germline V gene lookup returns CDR1 SNHLY and CDR2 FYNNEI. With V trimmed by 4 bases and J by 7 bases, 4 bases remained unmatched. The CDR3 sequence is 13 residues long. The chain's CDR3 is CASSAGQGGGYTF. DNA for the CDR3: TGTGCCAGCAGTGCGGGACAGGGTGGTGGCTACACCTTC.

The V call is TRBV5-1, the J call TRBJ2-1; 9 nucleotides align to TRBD2. CDR3 size: 16 residues. J gave up 7 bases and V 0 bases, and 8 bases lay outside the gene matches. Germline CDR1 and CDR2: SGHRS and YFSETQ. CDR3 sequence: CASSLEAGGRGNEQFF. CDR3 sequence (DNA): TGCGCCAGCAGCTTGGAAGCCGGCGGGAGGGGGAATGAGCAGTTCTTC.

The V call is TRBV3-1 (or the pseudogene TRBV3-2), the J call TRBJ1-2, with 8 nucleotides matching TRBD1. The CDR3 is made up of 18 amino acids. In germline, CDR1 is LGHDT, CDR2 YNNKEL (reference sequence). The trim removed 2 bases at V and 0 bases at J, leaving 11 bases unmatched. The CDR3 sequence is CASSQNRDRFKSNYGYTF. CDR3 nucleotides: TGTGCCAGCAGCCAAAACCGGGACAGGTTTAAATCTAACTATGGCTACACCTTC.

In regard to this clone: The same CDR3 also results from other DNA sequences found in this sample. This sequence joins TRBV27 and TRBJ2-7; no firm D call. CDR1 is MNHEY, CDR2 SMNVEV, per germline (reference sequence). This CDR3 has 12 amino acids. The V and J ends lost 3 bases and 6 bases respectively, with 9 bases between them. The chain's CDR3 is CASSLGRGEQYF. In DNA form, the CDR3 reads TGTGCCAGCAGTTTGGGCCGTGGCGAGCAGTACTTC.

The J gene is TRBJ1-1, the V gene TRBV2; D gene uncertain. The CDR3 is 11 amino acids. Germline V CDR1 and CDR2: SNHLY, FYNNEI. Trimming removed 10 bases from V and 4 bases from J, with 10 bases in between. This CDR3 is CATVRATEAFF. CDR3 sequence (DNA): TGTGCCACTGTGAGAGCCACTGAAGCTTTCTTT.

The chain combines TRBV4-1 with TRBJ1-5; D may be TRBD1 (6 bases). Trimming took off 3 bases at V and 2 bases at J, with 17 bases between the two ends. This CDR3 spans 17 amino acids. Germline V lookup: CDR1 MGHRA, CDR2 YSYEKL. The CDR3 protein is CASSQPLGGKGNQPQHF. The CDR3 coding sequence is TGCGCCAGCAGCCAGCCCTTAGGGGGAAAGGGCAATCAGCCCCAGCATTTT.

The V and J genes are TRBV6-6 and TRBJ1-2; 7 positions match TRBD1. CDR1 is MNHNY and CDR2 is SVGAGI in the germline V gene (reference sequence). With V trimmed by 7 bases and J by 8 bases, 10 bases remained unmatched. This CDR3 spans 13 amino acids. CDR3 nucleotides: TGTGCCAGCATCCTCGAGGGGGCGGTAGGCTACACCTTC. Its translation is CASILEGAVGYTF.

CDR3: CAWSGEETGNTEAFF. As DNA, the CDR3 is TGTGCCTGGAGTGGGGAAGAGACAGGGAACACTGAAGCTTTCTTT. The V gene is TRBV30, the J gene TRBJ1-1; the D gene is possibly TRBD1 (6 bases). CDR1 is GTSNPN, CDR2 SVGIG, per germline (reference sequence). V was cut by 1 base and J by 1 base, with 13 bases left in between. This CDR3 has 15 amino acids.

The chain links TRBV7-6 to TRBJ1-3; 8 bases are a match to TRBD1. Germline V gene data show CDR1 as SGHVS and CDR2 as FNYEAQ. V gave up 4 bases and J gave up 4 bases; unmatched junction bases: 6. The CDR3 is 15 residues long. Written as DNA, the CDR3 is TGTGCCAGCAGCTCGACAGGACAGGGCGGAAACACCATATATTTT. Translation gives CASSSTGQGGNTIYF.

The chain employs TRBV6-5 and TRBJ1-4, with 7 bases identical to TRBD1. The CDR3 is made up of 14 amino acids. Looked up from germline, CDR1 is MNHEY and CDR2 is SVGAGI. After removal of 6 bases from V and 7 bases from J, the junction contained 8 bases not matched to a gene. CDR3 bases: TGTGCCAGCAGACTCGGAGGGGGCAGTGAAAAACTGTTTTTT. Its translation is CASRLGGGSEKLFF.

The chain has TRBV10-3 and TRBJ2-5; 9 nucleotides line up with TRBD1. The CDR3 length is 14 residues. The junction had 7 bases not matched to a gene; V was cut back by 6 bases and J by 5 bases. Per the germline V gene, CDR1 is ENHRY and CDR2 is SYGVKD. CDR3 DNA sequence: TGTGCCATCAGGGAACGACAGGGGGAGGAGACCCAGTACTTC. Amino acid sequence: CAIRERQGEETQYF.

The V call is TRBV10-3, the J call TRBJ2-7; 9 bases line up with TRBD1. This CDR3 has 16 residues. The germline V gene has CDR1 ENHRY and CDR2 SYGVKD. The V and J ends lost 3 bases and 3 bases, in that order; junction bases with no gene match: 9. This chain's CDR3 is CAISDEDRGKNYEQYF. The CDR3 coding sequence is TGTGCCATCAGTGACGAGGACAGGGGAAAAAACTACGAGCAGTACTTC.

The rearrangement joins TRBV3-1 (or the pseudogene TRBV3-2) to TRBJ1-5; perhaps TRBD1 as D (6 bases). Germline V gene data show CDR1 as LGHDT and CDR2 as YNNKEL (reference sequence). Trimming removed 1 base at V and 6 bases at J, with 19 bases between. The CDR3 has 17 residues. CDR3 nucleotides: TGTGCCAGCAGCCAAGGCCGGGACACTCACCGGGGTCAGCCCCAGCATTTT. Translation gives CASSQGRDTHRGQPQHF.